This T cell receptor (beta chain) is drawn from a study of blood T cell repertoires in COVID-19. Study background: The United States, Italy and Spain were the sources of the acute and convalescent COVID-19 samples.

Per the authors' pipeline: It was from reference gene primer amplification that nucleated cell counts were estimated. Profiling relied on immunoSEQ multiplex PCR, and the TCRdb table lists in-frame clones only, not all of them. V and J calls and clone size come straight from that table; D and trimming were deduced from the DNA. The data show roughly 150,000 clones, around 80% seen once. Exposed participants came across a COVID-19 case within 2 weeks before study entry. CDR1 is MDHEN and CDR2 is SYDVKM in the germline V gene. The CDR3 sequence is 13 residues long. Between the trimmed V and J ends, which lost 5 bases and 7 bases, there was a span of 12 bases. This clone appeared a single time.

The rearrangement joins TRBV28 to TRBJ1-5; weak D call: TRBD1 (5 bases). Sequenced input: PBMCs or T cells enriched from blood (not recorded which). The source of this sequence is a man in his 70s who had been exposed to COVID-19. The CDR3 sequence: CASSGRVGQPQHF. The CDR3 DNA is TGTGCCAGCAGTGGCAGGGTCGGACAGCCCCAGCATTTT.